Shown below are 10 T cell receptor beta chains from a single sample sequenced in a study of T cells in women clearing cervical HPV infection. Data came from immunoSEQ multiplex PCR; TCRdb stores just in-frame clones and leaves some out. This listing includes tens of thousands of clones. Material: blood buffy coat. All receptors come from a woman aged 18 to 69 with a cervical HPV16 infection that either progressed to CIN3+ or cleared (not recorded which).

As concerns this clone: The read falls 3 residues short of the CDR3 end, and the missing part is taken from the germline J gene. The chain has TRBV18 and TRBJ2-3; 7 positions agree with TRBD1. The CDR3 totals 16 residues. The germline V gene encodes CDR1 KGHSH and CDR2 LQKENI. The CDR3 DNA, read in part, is TGTGCCAGCTCGCTGACCGGGACAGCTCCTCAAGAGACG. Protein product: CASSLTGTAPQET. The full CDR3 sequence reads CASSLTGTAPQETQYF.

The sequenced CDR3 bases are TGCAGTGCTAGAGATCCCATCACAGGGGCTGAA. This gives the protein CSARDPITGAE. The whole CDR3 protein is CSARDPITGAEAFF. The rearrangement joins TRBV20-1 to TRBJ1-1; 7 nucleotides match TRBD1. Read sequence stops 3 residues before the CDR3 end, and the germline J gene provides the missing end. V shed 0 bases, J shed 6 bases, and the junction held 7 bases outside the gene matches. Germline V gene lookup returns CDR1 DFQATT and CDR2 SNEGSKA (reference sequence). This CDR3 has 14 residues.

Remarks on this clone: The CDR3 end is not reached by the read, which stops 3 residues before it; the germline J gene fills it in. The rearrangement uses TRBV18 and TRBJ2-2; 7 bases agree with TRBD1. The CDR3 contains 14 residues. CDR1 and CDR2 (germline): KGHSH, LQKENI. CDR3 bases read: TGTGCCAGCTCACCGGACAGGAGTTATTCACCG. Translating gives CASSPDRSYSP. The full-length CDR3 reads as CASSPDRSYSPLFF.

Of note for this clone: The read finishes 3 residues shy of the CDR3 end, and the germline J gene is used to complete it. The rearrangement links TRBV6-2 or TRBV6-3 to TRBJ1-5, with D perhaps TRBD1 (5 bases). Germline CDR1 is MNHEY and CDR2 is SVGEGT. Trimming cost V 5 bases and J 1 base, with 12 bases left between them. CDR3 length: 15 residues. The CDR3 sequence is CASSQGLGSNQPQHF. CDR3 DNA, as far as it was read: TGTGCCAGCAGTCAGGGTCTAGGAAGCAATCAGCCC.

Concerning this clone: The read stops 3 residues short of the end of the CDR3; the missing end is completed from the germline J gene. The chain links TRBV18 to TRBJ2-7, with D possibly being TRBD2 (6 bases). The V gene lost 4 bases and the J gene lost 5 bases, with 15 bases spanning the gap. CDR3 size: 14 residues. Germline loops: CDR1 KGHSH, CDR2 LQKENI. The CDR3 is CASSLLGGEDEQYF. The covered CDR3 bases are TGTGCCAGCTCACTTTTGGGGGGAGAGGACGAG.

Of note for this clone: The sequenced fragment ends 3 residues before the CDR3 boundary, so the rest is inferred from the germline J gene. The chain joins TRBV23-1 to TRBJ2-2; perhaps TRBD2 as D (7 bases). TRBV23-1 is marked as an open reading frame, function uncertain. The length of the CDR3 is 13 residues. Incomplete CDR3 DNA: TGCGCCAGCAGTCATCAAGGGGGGGAAAAG. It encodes CASSHQGGEK. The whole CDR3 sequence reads CASSHQGGEKLFF.

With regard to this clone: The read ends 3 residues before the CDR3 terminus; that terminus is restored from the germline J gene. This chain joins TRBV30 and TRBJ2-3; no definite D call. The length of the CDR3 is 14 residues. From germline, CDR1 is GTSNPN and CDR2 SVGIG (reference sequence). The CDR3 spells CAWTLKQKNQPQYF. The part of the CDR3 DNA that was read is TGTGCCTGGACCTTGAAACAGAAAAATCAGCCG.

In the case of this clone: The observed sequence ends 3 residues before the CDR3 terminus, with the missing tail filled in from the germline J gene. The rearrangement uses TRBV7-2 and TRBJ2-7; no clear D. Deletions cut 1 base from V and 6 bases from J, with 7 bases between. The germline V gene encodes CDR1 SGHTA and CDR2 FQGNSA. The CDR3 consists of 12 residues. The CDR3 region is CASSLDRPEQYF. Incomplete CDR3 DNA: TGTGCCAGCAGCTTAGACAGACCCGAG. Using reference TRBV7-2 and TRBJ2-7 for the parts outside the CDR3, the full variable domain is GAGVSQSPSNKVTEKGKDVELRCDPISGHTALYWYRQSLGQGLEFLIYFQGNSAPDKSGLPSDRFSAERTGGSVSTLTIQRTQQEDSAVYLCASSLDRPEQYFGPGTRLTVT.

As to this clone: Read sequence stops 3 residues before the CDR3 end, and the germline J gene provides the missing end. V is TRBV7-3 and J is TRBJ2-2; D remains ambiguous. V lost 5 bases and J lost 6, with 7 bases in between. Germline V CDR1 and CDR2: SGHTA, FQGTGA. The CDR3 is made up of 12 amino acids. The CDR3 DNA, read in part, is TGTGCCAGCAGCCACTTTTCCGGGGAG. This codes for CASSHFSGE. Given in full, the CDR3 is CASSHFSGELFF.

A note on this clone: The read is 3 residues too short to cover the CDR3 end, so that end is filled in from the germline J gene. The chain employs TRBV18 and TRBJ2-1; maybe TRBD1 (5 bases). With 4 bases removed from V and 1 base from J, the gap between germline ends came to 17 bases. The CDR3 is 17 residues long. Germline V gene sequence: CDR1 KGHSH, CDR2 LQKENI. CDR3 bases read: TGTGCCAGCTCACACGACGGACACGCATTATCCTACAATGAG. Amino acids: CASSHDGHALSYNE. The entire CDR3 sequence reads CASSHDGHALSYNEQFF. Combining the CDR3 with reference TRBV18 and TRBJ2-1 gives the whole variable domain NAGVMQNPRHLVRRRGQEARLRCSPMKGHSHVYWYRQLPEEGLKFMVYLQKENIIDESGMPKERFSAEFPKEGPSILRIQQVVRGDSAAYFCASSHDGHALSYNEQFFGPGTRLTVL.